What follows are 28 T cell receptor beta chains derived from one specimen sequenced in a study of OX40 agonist ivuxolimab in advanced cancers. The assay was immunoSEQ multiplex PCR, and TCRdb's table has in-frame clones only and misses some. Counted here are about 79,000 clones, about 90% occurring once; the ten biggest clones make up approximately 6.9%. Material: CD4+ or CD8+ T cells sorted from blood, obtained in a trial of the OX40 agonist ivuxolimab. These receptors were taken from an adult with an advanced solid tumor such as melanoma, head and neck, liver or kidney cancer.

The chain is built from TRBV18 and TRBJ1-4; D might be TRBD1 (6 bases). Germline lookup yields CDR1 KGHSH and CDR2 LQKENI. V lost 6 bases and J lost 2, with 10 bases in between. The CDR3 totals 14 residues. This CDR3 reads CASSYRATNEKLFF. The CDR3 nucleotides are TGTGCCAGCTCGTACAGGGCTACTAATGAAAAACTGTTTTTT.

This chain uses TRBV9 with TRBJ1-1; D is uncertain. The CDR3 has 14 residues. The germline CDR1 and CDR2 sequences are SGDLS and YYNGEE. V lost 1 base and J lost 4, with 11 bases in between. The CDR3 protein is CASSVNRVGTEAFF. In DNA, the CDR3 is TGTGCCAGCAGCGTAAACCGGGTAGGCACTGAAGCTTTCTTT.

This sequence joins TRBV5-1 and TRBJ1-2; a possible D gene is TRBD1 (5 bases). Trimming cost V 5 bases and J 0 bases, with 17 bases left between them. The CDR3 runs to 16 residues. Germline CDR1 and CDR2: SGHRS and YFSETQ. As DNA, the CDR3 is TGCGCCAGCAGTCGGGACCTACCACCCACTAACTATGGCTACACCTTC. Protein product: CASSRDLPPTNYGYTF. Full variable domain (outside the CDR3, taken from reference TRBV5-1 and TRBJ1-2): KAGVTQTPRYLIKTRGQQVTLSCSPISGHRSVSWYQQTPGQGLQFLFEYFSETQRNKGNFPGRFSGRQFSNSRSEMNVSTLELGDSALYLCASSRDLPPTNYGYTFGSGTRLTVV.

The chain couples TRBV10-1 to TRBJ2-7; the D gene is possibly TRBD1 (7 bases). This CDR3 comprises 13 residues. V shed 4 bases and J shed 6 bases, with 13 bases lying between them. CDR1 WNHNN and CDR2 SYGVQD come from the germline V gene (reference sequence). DNA for the CDR3: TGCGCCAGCAGTGCAGGGGGGATCGGCGAGCAGTACTTC. Its translation: CASSAGGIGEQYF.

V is TRBV7-9 and J is TRBJ2-2; the D gene is possibly TRBD2 (5 bases). The CDR3 sequence is 17 residues long. Germline V gene lookup returns CDR1 SEHNR and CDR2 FQNEAQ (reference sequence). V lost 1 base, J lost 4 bases, and 16 bases lay in between. The CDR3 nucleotides read TGTGCCAGCAGCTTAGTAATGGGAGTCTTAGGCACCGGGGAGCTGTTTTTT. It codes for CASSLVMGVLGTGELFF.

The chain employs TRBV9 and TRBJ2-7, with 13 bases that match TRBD2. Germline assignment: CDR1 SGDLS and CDR2 YYNGEE. The J segment lost 4 bases and the V segment lost 3 bases, leaving 4 bases of the junction unmatched. The CDR3 loop spans 15 amino acids. For the CDR3, the DNA is TGTGCCAGCAGCGCCGGGACTAGCGGGATATACGAGCAGTACTTC. Its protein is CASSAGTSGIYEQYF.

This clone appeared a single time. This rearrangement joins TRBV5-1 to TRBJ2-5, with TRBD1 matching over 10 bases. V lost 2 bases to trimming and J lost 4 bases; unmatched junction nucleotides: 2. CDR3 length equals 14 residues. Germline V gives CDR1 SGHRS, CDR2 YFSETQ. The CDR3 is CASSFGQGGETQYF. CDR3 nucleotide sequence: TGCGCCAGCAGCTTCGGACAGGGGGGAGAGACCCAGTACTTC.

This clone was observed a handful of times. This rearrangement joins TRBV27 to TRBJ1-1; TRBD1 matches 9 bases. The CDR3 sequence is 13 residues long. V was pared by 6 bases and J by 8 bases, with 7 bases of the junction left unmatched. Germline V CDR1 and CDR2: MNHEY, SMNVEV (reference sequence). The CDR3 sequence: CASRPTGGAEAFF. The CDR3 region has the DNA TGTGCCAGCAGACCGACAGGGGGGGCCGAAGCTTTCTTT.

The V and J genes are TRBV11-2 and TRBJ2-5, with D possibly TRBD1 on 6 matching bases. The CDR3 extends over 13 amino acids. Germline V gene data show CDR1 as SGHAT and CDR2 as FQNNGV. V was pared by 4 bases and J by 5 bases, with 11 bases between. The CDR3 DNA reads as TGTGCCAGCAGCTCACAGGGATCGGAGACCCAGTACTTC. As protein: CASSSQGSETQYF.

In this sample, this clone turned up a few times. This chain uses TRBV30 with TRBJ1-5, with D unresolved. The germline gives CDR1 GTSNPN, CDR2 SVGIG (reference sequence). The CDR3 loop spans 13 amino acids. V dropped 1 base and J dropped 4 bases, with 8 bases sitting between them. CDR3 region: CAWSALGNQPQHF. CDR3 sequence (DNA): TGTGCCTGGAGTGCCCTGGGGAATCAGCCCCAGCATTTT.

This clone has just one count. The V call is TRBV5-6, the J call TRBJ1-1; D is uncertain. The V gene's germline CDR1 is SGHDT and CDR2 YYEEEE. The CDR3 loop spans 14 amino acids. V lost 2 bases, J lost 2 bases, and 10 bases lay in between. The CDR3 bases are TGTGCCAGCAGCTTTACTGGGCATAACACTGAAGCTTTCTTT. Translation: CASSFTGHNTEAFF.

The chain employs TRBV18 and TRBJ2-3, with D perhaps TRBD2 (6 bases). Germline lookup yields CDR1 KGHSH and CDR2 LQKENI. The germline V and J ends were trimmed by 3 bases and 2 bases, with 12 bases remaining between them. The CDR3 extends over 15 amino acids. The CDR3 DNA reads TGTGCCAGCTCACCTCTGGGACTGCTCACAGATACGCAGTATTTT. Translating it yields CASSPLGLLTDTQYF.

CDR3 sequence reads: CASSLSAGGQGEQFF. For the CDR3, the DNA is TGTGCCAGCAGCTTATCAGCGGGAGGCCAGGGTGAGCAGTTCTTC. V usage is TRBV11-3 and J usage is TRBJ2-1; 9 bases match TRBD2. J was trimmed by 9 bases and V by 2 bases; bases with no gene match: 8. Germline lookup yields CDR1 SGHNT and CDR2 YENEEA. The CDR3 is made up of 15 amino acids.

This chain joins TRBV6-6 and TRBJ2-2; tentative D call: TRBD1 (6 bases). Germline-derived CDR1 and CDR2 are MNHNY and SVGAGI (reference sequence). Trimming cost V 4 bases and J 4 bases, with 10 bases left between them. CDR3 length equals 14 residues. In nucleotides, the CDR3 is TGTGCCAGCAGTTGGGGGCTGCGCACCGGGGAGCTGTTTTTT. Translated: CASSWGLRTGELFF.

CDR3 sequence: CASSYSGRAGDEQYF. CDR3 bases: TGTGCCAGCAGTTACTCCGGCAGGGCTGGGGACGAGCAGTACTTC. The chain has TRBV6-6 and TRBJ2-7, with D maybe TRBD1 (5 bases). The CDR3 length is 15 residues. Germline assignment: CDR1 MNHNY and CDR2 SVGAGI (reference sequence). V lost 0 bases and J lost 5, with 14 bases in between.

DNA of the CDR3: TGTGCCAGCAGCGTAGGAAACCGGGACGGGACCTACGAGCAGTACTTC. This translates into CASSVGNRDGTYEQYF. V usage is TRBV9 and J usage is TRBJ2-7; D tentatively fits TRBD1 or TRBD2 (5 bases each). CDR1 and CDR2 (germline): SGDLS, YYNGEE. The CDR3 covers 16 residues. The V end lost 0 bases, the J end lost 2 bases, and 15 bases lay between the germline ends.

The gene calls are TRBV18 and TRBJ1-5; the match to TRBD1 covers 8 bases. Unmatched junction bases numbered 3, after V lost 1 base and J lost 4 bases. Germline V CDR1 and CDR2: KGHSH, LQKENI. This CDR3 comprises 15 residues. The CDR3 bases are TGTGCCAGCTCACCACAGGGGACAGGAAATCAGCCCCAGCATTTT. Amino acids: CASSPQGTGNQPQHF.

This chain connects TRBV6-5 to TRBJ1-4; a weak D match, TRBD1 (6 bases). Trimming removed 7 bases at V and 5 bases at J, with 14 bases between. CDR3 length: 14 residues. Germline values: CDR1 MNHEY, CDR2 SVGAGI. CDR3 DNA: TGTGCCAGCACCTGGACAGCCGGAAATGAAAAACTGTTTTTT. It encodes CASTWTAGNEKLFF.

The genes are TRBV5-6 and TRBJ2-3, with D tentatively TRBD1 (5 bases). Per the germline V gene, CDR1 is SGHDT and CDR2 is YYEEEE. V dropped 1 base and J dropped 0 bases, with 15 bases sitting between them. The CDR3 loop spans 17 amino acids. CDR3 protein: CASSLLPTVSSTDTQYF. CDR3 nucleotide sequence: TGTGCCAGCAGCTTGCTGCCGACAGTGAGTAGCACAGATACGCAGTATTTT.

This chain links TRBV28 with TRBJ2-3, with 12 positions matching TRBD2. Germline CDR1 MDHEN, CDR2 SYDVKM. The CDR3 runs to 16 residues. The J segment lost 4 bases and the V segment lost 7 bases, leaving 9 bases of the junction unmatched. DNA of the CDR3: TGTGCCAGCACCAAAGGGACTAGCGGGTGGGCAGATACGCAGTATTTT. As protein: CASTKGTSGWADTQYF.

The chain recombines TRBV18 with TRBJ2-3; D remains ambiguous. The germline gives CDR1 KGHSH, CDR2 LQKENI. V was cut by 3 bases and J by 2 bases, with 3 bases left in between. CDR3 size: 12 residues. The CDR3 loop is CASSPSTDTQYF. The CDR3 DNA reads as TGTGCCAGCTCACCCTCCACAGATACGCAGTATTTT.

The rearrangement uses TRBV6-4 and TRBJ2-3; 12 nucleotides match TRBD2. Looked up from germline, CDR1 is MRHNA and CDR2 is SNTAGT. Germline trimming cut 4 bases from V and 2 bases from J; bases unmatched to any gene: 4. This CDR3 region has 16 residues. CDR3 sequence reads: CASSALAGGDTDTQYF. The CDR3 DNA reads as TGTGCCAGCAGTGCCCTAGCGGGAGGGGACACAGATACGCAGTATTTT.

The rearrangement links TRBV7-2 to TRBJ1-1; D is possibly TRBD1 (6 bases). Trimming removed 5 bases at V and 1 base at J, with 17 bases between. The CDR3 contains 16 residues. The germline gives CDR1 SGHTA, CDR2 FQGNSA. The CDR3 protein is CASSPTATGRNTEAFF. As DNA, the CDR3 is TGTGCCAGCAGCCCTACAGCCACAGGGAGGAACACTGAAGCTTTCTTT. Using reference TRBV7-2 and TRBJ1-1 for the parts outside the CDR3, the full variable domain is GAGVSQSPSNKVTEKGKDVELRCDPISGHTALYWYRQSLGQGLEFLIYFQGNSAPDKSGLPSDRFSAERTGGSVSTLTIQRTQQEDSAVYLCASSPTATGRNTEAFFGQGTRLTVV.

The J gene is TRBJ2-7, the V gene TRBV7-2; the match to TRBD1 covers 7 bases. V lost 0 bases and J lost 3; bases outside the gene matches: 5. The CDR3 runs 15 residues. Germline CDR1 reads SGHTA; CDR2 reads FQGNSA. CDR3 sequence: CASSLAPGQVYEQYF. CDR3 DNA sequence: TGTGCCAGCAGCTTAGCCCCTGGACAGGTCTACGAGCAGTACTTC.

The V gene is TRBV6-5, the J gene TRBJ1-4; tentatively, D is TRBD1 (5 bases). Germline V gene data show CDR1 as MNHEY and CDR2 as SVGAGI. This CDR3 is 15 amino acids long. Trimming took 4 bases from V and 4 from J, leaving 13 bases between them. CDR3 sequence: CASSWDRGGNEKLFF. In nucleotides, the CDR3 is TGTGCCAGCAGTTGGGACCGCGGGGGTAATGAAAAACTGTTTTTT.

V is TRBV29-1 and J is TRBJ2-7; 10 nucleotides line up with TRBD1. The CDR3 runs to 13 residues. V shed 4 bases and J 5 bases; nucleotides not matched to a gene: 5. Per germline, CDR1 SQVTM and CDR2 ANQGSEA. CDR3 nucleotides: TGCAGCGTTGTTGGACAGGGGGAACACGAGCAGTACTTC. Translation: CSVVGQGEHEQYF.

In this sample, this clone turned up once. The chain recombines TRBV6-1 with TRBJ1-3; the D is unclear. CDR1 is MNHNS, CDR2 SASEGT, per germline. V shed 11 bases and J shed 2 bases, with 13 bases lying between them. The CDR3 spans 13 residues. Here the CDR3 DNA reads TGTGCCTGCGAAAAACCCCCTGGAAACACCATATATTTT. Amino acids: CACEKPPGNTIYF.

The chain carries TRBV10-3 and TRBJ2-6; weak D call: TRBD1 (5 bases). With 7 bases removed from V and 4 bases from J, the gap between germline ends came to 11 bases. The CDR3 totals 14 residues. Germline lookup yields CDR1 ENHRY and CDR2 SYGVKD. CDR3 region: CAITGSGGANVLTF. The CDR3 nucleotides are TGTGCCATCACAGGTTCAGGGGGGGCCAACGTCCTGACTTTC.